This T cell receptor beta chain was sequenced in a study of T cell repertoires in cytomegalovirus infection. The germline V gene encodes CDR1 SGHVS and CDR2 FNYEAQ. The V and J ends lost 3 bases and 4 bases respectively, with 1 base between them. The CDR3 is made up of 10 amino acids. This clonotype appeared a few times. Antigen unknown. TCRdb ran MiXCR on the reads and lists one entry per CDR3 protein. Here the sample spans some 920,000 distinct CDR3 sequences, around 32% being singletons. This chain links TRBV7-6 with TRBJ2-7; D ambiguous. Source: cultured CD8+ T cells from PBMCs, taken from culture after CMV antigen stimulation. This receptor was taken from a human donor in good health (CMV status not recorded). Some clones in this sample may be carry-over from other donors' samples. Here the CDR3 reads CASSLYEQYV. In DNA, the CDR3 is TGTGCCAGCAGCTTGTACGAGCAGTACGTC.